This TCR beta chain was captured in a study of cytotoxic CD8 clonotypes in ibrutinib-treated CLL. TCRdb's table, derived via immunoSEQ multiplex PCR, lists solely in-frame clones and lacks some. The repertoire has roughly 63,000 clones, approximately 57% of them found once; the top ten carry roughly 14%. As input for TCR beta libraries, around 2.1 micrograms of genomic DNA came from cryopreserved PBMCs. With 3 bases removed from V and 5 bases from J, the gap between germline ends came to 13 bases. Germline assignment: CDR1 LGHNA and CDR2 YSLEER. The CDR3 is 14 residues long. The clonotype was recovered from a human donor with chronic lymphocytic leukemia. The source was PBMCs, collected after 12 months of ibrutinib treatment. V usage is TRBV4-3 and J usage is TRBJ1-1; a possible D gene is TRBD1 (6 bases). CDR3 in amino acids: CASSQARGETEAFF. The CDR3 region has the DNA TGCGCCAGCAGCCAGGCTAGGGGGGAAACTGAAGCTTTCTTT.